This T cell receptor (beta chain) comes out of a study of blood T cell repertoires in COVID-19. Study summary: Italy, Spain and the United States were the sources of the convalescent and acute COVID-19 samples.

J lost 4 bases, V lost 9 bases, and 8 bases had no gene match. The CDR3 contains 14 residues. The germline CDR1 and CDR2 sequences are SGHNT and YYREEE (reference sequence). As handled by the study authors: For nucleated cells, counts were estimated from reference gene primer amplification. Sequencing was performed with immunoSEQ multiplex PCR; in TCRdb, only in-frame clones are kept and a portion is missing. D and trimming were read from the DNA, whereas the V and J calls and clone size are those reported in that table. The top ten hold roughly 3% of the sample, which has 200,000 to 250,000 clones, roughly 85% seen once.

The receptor's source is a man aged 18 to 29 with active or convalescent COVID-19. Sequencing input: peripheral blood. This chain joins TRBV5-4 and TRBJ2-2, with 8 bases lining up with TRBD1. CDR3 DNA: TGTGCCATAACCAGGACAGGGTCCACCGGGGAGCTGTTTTTT. Protein sequence: CAITRTGSTGELFF.